A single sample gave rise to the 4 T cell receptor beta chains below, sequenced in a study of cytomegalovirus exposure and HLA in healthy donors. Profiling relied on immunoSEQ multiplex PCR, and the TCRdb table lists in-frame clones only, not all of them. The sample has roughly 65,000 clones; roughly nine tenths are singletons. Sequenced input: PBMCs. These receptors were obtained from a man aged 18-30 years in good health and CMV-seronegative.

The CDR3 here is CASSVAGQGQETQYF. The CDR3 DNA sequence: TGTGCCAGCAGCGTAGCCGGACAGGGTCAGGAGACCCAGTACTTC. J is TRBJ2-5 and V is TRBV9; 8 bases are shared with TRBD1. The CDR3 length is 15 residues. V lost 0 bases, J lost 5 bases, and 6 bases stayed unmatched. CDR1 and CDR2 from the germline V gene are SGDLS and YYNGEE.

CDR3 loop: CASSPGQGFPSSEQYF. The CDR3 nucleotides are TGTGCCAGCAGTCCGGGACAGGGATTCCCCTCGTCCGAGCAGTACTTC. J is TRBJ2-7 and V is TRBV28; 9 bases map to TRBD1. The germline V gene has CDR1 MDHEN and CDR2 SYDVKM. This CDR3 contains 16 residues. The V gene end was trimmed by 5 bases and the J gene end by 6 bases; junction bases not matched to a gene: 14.

The chain is built from TRBV5-1 and TRBJ1-2, with 12 bases aligning to TRBD1. The V segment lost 4 bases and the J segment 2 bases; nucleotides outside the gene matches: 12. This CDR3 is 18 amino acids long. Per germline, CDR1 SGHRS and CDR2 YFSETQ. The CDR3 is CASSPIRGTGGSNYGYTF. The CDR3 DNA follows: TGCGCCAGCAGCCCCATAAGGGGGACAGGGGGCTCCAACTATGGCTACACCTTC.

This chain uses TRBV9 with TRBJ1-1; TRBD1 aligns across 8 bases. The CDR3 length is 17 residues. Germline V gene data show CDR1 as SGDLS and CDR2 as YYNGEE. The junction had 15 bases not matched to a gene; V was cut back by 4 bases and J by 4 bases. CDR3 region: CASSTQDRADGVTEAFF. The CDR3 bases are TGTGCCAGCAGCACTCAGGACAGGGCCGATGGTGTCACTGAAGCTTTCTTT.